The text below deals with one TCR beta chain. Antigen: not known. The CDR3 has 20 residues. CDR1 is SGDLS, CDR2 YYNGEE, per germline. The germline V and J ends were trimmed by 0 bases and 7 bases, with 26 bases remaining between them. This record comes from a study of Graves' ophthalmopathy and Graves' hyperthyroidism. About the research overall: Hyperthyroidism qualified as stable when ophthalmopathy did not develop within 18 months of follow-up.

Whole-study findings and limits: Most expanded thyroid clonotypes above 0.001 frequency also appeared in blood.

New diagnoses, under 2 months' duration, and ages 18 to 65 characterized the hyperthyroidism patients. Establishment of the diagnosis relied upon clinical symptoms, serum thyroxine, TRAb, thyroid ultrasound and orbital computed tomography. The authors amplified TCR beta CDR3 regions from RNA transcripts. Scientists carried out first-round RT-PCR using HTBI primers and then a second-round multiplex PCR. Via MiXCR, TCRdb re-called the multiplex PCR reads, giving one row per CDR3 protein. The table lists 1 million to 1.3 million distinct CDR3 sequences, about 36% of them singletons, with 11% in the top ten.

The rearrangement joins TRBV9 to TRBJ1-6; D gene ambiguous. Source material: peripheral blood or thyroid tissue (not recorded which). This TCR came from an adult man with Graves' hyperthyroidism. CDR3 in DNA: TGTGCCAGCAGCGTAGCTGAGGGTGCCAGAACCCCAGGAGGGAATTCACCCCTCCACTTT. The encoded protein is CASSVAEGARTPGGNSPLHF.